These 10 T cell receptor beta chains share one sample of origin, sequenced in a study of blood T cell repertoires in COVID-19. Some clones are missing from TCRdb's copy, which holds only in-frame ones; the method was immunoSEQ multiplex PCR. The sample comprises about 190,000 clones, 84% of which are singletons, and about 3.2% rests with the top ten. Material: PBMCs or T cells enriched from blood (not recorded which). The receptors derive from a woman in her 30s who had been exposed to COVID-19.

The chain combines TRBV28 with TRBJ1-1; a weak D match, TRBD1 (6 bases). Trimming left V 6 bases short and J 2 bases short, with 10 bases between. Germline CDR1 is MDHEN and CDR2 is SYDVKM. The CDR3 is made up of 13 amino acids. The CDR3 sequence: CASSQQGNTEAFF. CDR3 DNA: TGTGCCAGCAGCCAACAGGGAAACACTGAAGCTTTCTTT.

For this clone: This probably arose from a read error, given a far larger clone one base away. The chain is built from TRBV9 and TRBJ1-4; D is unresolved. V lost 0 bases and J lost 0, with 6 bases in between. Looked up from germline, CDR1 is SGDLS and CDR2 is YYNGEE. The length of the CDR3 is 15 residues. CDR3 sequence (DNA): TGTGCCAGCAGCGTAGGGGCAGCAACTAATGAAAAACTGTTTTTT. It encodes CASSVGAATNEKLFF.

This chain joins TRBV5-5 and TRBJ1-6, with D possibly TRBD1 on 5 matching bases. The germline CDR1 and CDR2 sequences are SGHKS and YYEKEE (reference sequence). This CDR3 contains 15 residues. Trimming took 4 bases from V and 6 from J, leaving 14 bases between them. CDR3 sequence: CASSREAGGNSPLHF. For the CDR3, the DNA is TGTGCCAGCAGCCGGGAAGCGGGGGGTAATTCACCCCTCCACTTT.

This clone was seen only once. The chain has TRBV11-2 and TRBJ2-3; perhaps TRBD2 as D (6 bases). The CDR3 contains 15 residues. Trimming removed 0 bases at V and 4 bases at J, with 11 bases between. Germline CDR1 SGHAT, CDR2 FQNNGV. CDR3 region: CASSLDGGVADTQYF. DNA of the CDR3: TGTGCCAGCAGCTTAGACGGAGGGGTGGCAGATACGCAGTATTTT. Together with reference TRBV11-2 and TRBJ2-3, the CDR3 gives the full variable domain: EAGVAQSPRYKIIEKRQSVAFWCNPISGHATLYWYQQILGQGPKLLIQFQNNGVVDDSQLPKDRFSAERLKGVDSTLKIQPAKLEDSAVYLCASSLDGGVADTQYFGPGTRLTVL.

This clone was observed once. J is TRBJ1-1 and V is TRBV19, with a possible D match to TRBD1 (6 bases). V dropped 10 bases and J dropped 4 bases, with 25 bases sitting between them. CDR1 and CDR2 from the germline V gene are LNHDA and SQIVND (reference sequence). The CDR3 covers 16 residues. The DNA of the CDR3 is TGTGCCATTACTAATGGAGTCAGGGGCCGGACCACTGAAGCTTTCTTT. It is translated as CAITNGVRGRTTEAFF.

V and J are TRBV19 and TRBJ1-5; TRBD1 agrees at 7 bases. The length of the CDR3 is 15 residues. V lost 3 bases and J lost 5; bases outside the gene matches: 7. Per germline, CDR1 LNHDA and CDR2 SQIVND (reference sequence). The CDR3 spells CASSIIATGDQPQHF. CDR3 DNA: TGTGCCAGTAGTATTATTGCAACAGGGGATCAGCCCCAGCATTTT.

The rearrangement links TRBV11-2 to TRBJ1-3; TRBD1 is a possible D gene (5 bases). Trimming pared 2 bases from V and 7 bases from J, leaving 18 bases between. Germline values: CDR1 SGHAT, CDR2 FQNNGV. The CDR3 covers 16 residues. The DNA of the CDR3 is TGTGCCAGCAGCTTACATTCGGCGGGGGTCTACAACACCATATATTTT. Residues: CASSLHSAGVYNTIYF.

The chain has TRBV4-2 and TRBJ1-1; D possibly corresponds to TRBD1 (5 bases). Between the trimmed V and J ends, which lost 0 bases and 10 bases, there was a span of 15 bases. The CDR3 contains 14 residues. Germline CDR1 reads LGHNA; CDR2 reads YNFKEQ. The CDR3 DNA reads TGTGCCAGCAGCCAAGATCTAGGGGAGGGGCTAGCTTTCTTT. Translation gives CASSQDLGEGLAFF.

The chain has TRBV19 and TRBJ1-1; D remains ambiguous. The germline V and J ends were trimmed by 3 bases and 0 bases, with 8 bases remaining between them. This CDR3 has 14 residues. Germline CDR1 is LNHDA and CDR2 is SQIVND (reference sequence). The CDR3 DNA is TGTGCCAGTAGTATTCGAACGGTGAACACTGAAGCTTTCTTT. Protein: CASSIRTVNTEAFF.

This chain links TRBV7-2 with TRBJ1-1, with 11 bases matching TRBD1. V lost 0 bases and J lost 5; bases outside the gene matches: 5. The CDR3 length is 16 residues. CDR1 and CDR2 (germline): SGHTA, FQGNSA. The CDR3 sequence is CASSLARGTGGTEAFF. CDR3 in DNA: TGTGCCAGCAGCTTAGCCAGGGGGACAGGGGGGACTGAAGCTTTCTTT.